This entry features one T cell receptor beta chain sequence. The antigen is unknown. The J segment lost 2 bases and the V segment lost 4 bases, leaving 7 bases of the junction unmatched. The CDR3 length is 16 residues. The germline V gene encodes CDR1 SGHDT and CDR2 YYEEEE. Autoimmune disease history or systemic immunosuppression barred patients. Clones were read by immunoSEQ multiplex PCR, and TCRdb kept only the in-frame ones, dropping some. The sample has about 46,000 clones; about 90% are singletons. The data were taken from a study of OX40 agonist ivuxolimab in advanced cancers. For the study at large: Enrollees could have had prior anti-PD-1, anti-PD-L1 or anti-CTLA-4 therapy, which 30% to 50% had received.

Study findings and constraints: CD4+ T cells averaged fewer expanded clones than CD8+ T cells. At 0.1 to 3.0 mg/kg, CD4+ and CD8+ blood T cells expanded clonally by week 6.

This receptor was taken from an adult with an advanced solid tumor such as melanoma, head and neck, liver or kidney cancer. The specimen was CD4+ or CD8+ T cells sorted from blood, collected in a trial of the OX40 agonist ivuxolimab. The chain employs TRBV5-6 and TRBJ2-3; 10 bases map to TRBD1. The CDR3 region is CASSLGTGDPTDTQYF. The CDR3, as DNA: TGTGCCAGCAGCCTAGGGACAGGGGACCCCACAGATACGCAGTATTTT.